This TCR beta chain was captured in a study of early T cells in non-severe SARS-CoV-2 infection. TCRdb redid the calling of the 5' RACE reads with MiXCR, one entry per CDR3 protein. The data hold 65,000 to 95,000 distinct CDR3 sequences, with 16% observed a single time. The CDR3 totals 16 residues. J was trimmed by 8 bases and V by 2 bases; bases with no gene match: 12. CDR1 is MNHEY, CDR2 SVGAGI, per germline. This clonotype was observed a few times. This sequence was found in an adult who was a healthcare worker with PCR-confirmed SARS-CoV-2 infection or an uninfected control (not recorded which). The chain couples TRBV6-5 to TRBJ2-1; 7 bases fit TRBD2. The sequenced sample consisted of whole blood. This CDR3 reads CASSYATSQFRDEQFF. As DNA, the CDR3 is TGTGCCAGCAGTTACGCGACTAGCCAGTTCAGGGATGAGCAGTTCTTC.